The rows below give T cell receptor beta chains drawn from one sample of a study of regulatory T cells in long-lasting Graves disease. From the multiplex PCR reads, TCRdb called clonotypes with MiXCR, one entry per CDR3 protein. The top ten hold 14% of the sample, which has about 430,000 distinct CDR3 sequences, around 20% seen once. Sequences were derived from peripheral blood mononuclear cells (PBMCs), sampled when the disease was refractory, from a patient treated with antithyroid drugs. These receptors all come from a female donor with Graves disease. Each CDR3 is given with its conserved first and last residue. The order of the fields is V gene, J gene, D gene, clone size, CDR3 protein, CDR3 DNA. The D gene is left open where the match is weak. Clone size is stated in some rows and not others, as once, few, many or a class when expanded.

TRBV18	TRBJ2-5	NA	many	CASSPVTSGLAAETQYF	TGTGCCAGCTCACCGGTGACGTCAGGGCTGGCAGCAGAGACCCAGTACTTC
TRBV27	TRBJ2-6	TRBD1	NA	CASSRSLDRDDISSTGANVLTF	TGTGCCAGCAGCCGATCCCTGGACAGGGATGATATTTCCAGCACTGGGGCCAACGTCCTGACTTTC
TRBV28	TRBJ1-5	TRBD1	NA	CASSFPPRTGDQPQHF	TGTGCCAGCAGTTTCCCGCCCCGGACAGGGGACCAGCCCCAGCATTTT
TRBV28	TRBJ1-1	NA	many	CASSNPANTEAFF	TGTGCCAGCAGTAACCCAGCGAACACTGAAGCTTTCTTT
TRBV28	TRBJ2-3	TRBD1	NA	CASRAQGAPDTQYF	TGTGCCAGCCGAGCCCAGGGGGCGCCGGATACGCAGTATTTT
TRBV6-5	TRBJ1-5	NA	NA	CASSYSMGYSNQPQHF	TGTGCCAGCAGTTACTCGATGGGCTATAGCAATCAGCCCCAGCATTTT
TRBV6-1	TRBJ1-5	NA	once	CASSPLSGNQPQHF	TGTGCCAGCAGCCCTCTGTCGGGCAATCAGCCCCAGCATTTT
TRBV25-1	TRBJ2-2	TRBD1	NA	CASSEWTGGGTGELFF	TGTGCCAGCAGTGAGTGGACAGGGGGAGGCACCGGGGAGCTGTTTTTT
TRBV12-3/TRBV12-4	TRBJ1-4	NA	many	CASSLLGDEKLFF	TGTGCCAGCAGTTTATTGGGGGATGAAAAACTGTTTTTT
TRBV19	TRBJ1-6	TRBD1	few	CASSMIPGQGVSPLHF	TGTGCCAGTAGTATGATCCCGGGACAGGGGGTTTCACCCCTCCACTTT
TRBV2	TRBJ2-7	TRBD1	many	CASTFVRGPYEQYF	TGTGCCAGCACCTTCGTTAGGGGGCCTTACGAGCAGTACTTC
TRBV20-1	TRBJ2-7	TRBD2	few	CSAGRPSGSSYEQYF	TGCAGTGCTGGGCGGCCTAGCGGGAGCTCCTACGAGCAGTACTTC
TRBV10-3	TRBJ1-5	TRBD1	many	CAISESTGGGNQPQHF	TGTGCCATCAGTGAGTCGACAGGGGGAGGCAATCAGCCCCAGCATTTT
TRBV5-1	TRBJ1-5	NA	few	CASSSPEGSNQPQHF	TGCGCCAGCAGCTCCCCCGAGGGGAGCAATCAGCCCCAGCATTTT
TRBV2	TRBJ2-2	TRBD2	many	CASSPGTSGSKGRAGELFF	TGTGCCAGCAGTCCCGGGACTAGCGGGAGTAAGGGTAGAGCCGGGGAGCTGTTTTTT
TRBV4-1	TRBJ2-2	TRBD2	NA	CASSQDFGTSSTGELFF	TGCGCCAGCAGCCAAGATTTCGGGACTAGCTCCACCGGGGAGCTGTTTTTT
TRBV18	TRBJ2-7	TRBD1	few	CASSPVGDRGHDEQYF	TGTGCCAGCTCACCTGTCGGCGACAGGGGGCACGACGAGCAGTACTTC
TRBV6-4	TRBJ2-7	NA	few	CASSYSKPGVPYEQYF	TGTGCCAGCAGTTACTCGAAGCCGGGGGTGCCATACGAGCAGTACTTC
TRBV20-1	TRBJ1-2	NA	NA	CSAPGGRGASNYGYTF	TGCAGTGCGCCCGGTGGGAGGGGGGCCTCGAACTATGGCTACACCTTC
TRBV7-8	TRBJ2-7	NA	many	CASSLGTWGMDTLEQYF	TGTGCCAGCAGCTTAGGGACGTGGGGCATGGATACGCTCGAGCAGTACTTC
TRBV10-3	TRBJ1-5	NA	many	CAISLDGNQPQHF	TGTGCCATCAGTCTAGACGGTAATCAGCCCCAGCATTTT
TRBV5-1	TRBJ1-1	NA	many	CASTTSQNTEAFF	TGCGCCAGCACGACCTCGCAGAACACTGAAGCTTTCTTT
TRBV7-9	TRBJ2-5	NA	many	CASSLDLSSYQETQYF	TGTGCCAGCAGCTTGGACCTAAGCTCTTACCAAGAGACCCAGTACTTC
TRBV28	TRBJ2-7	NA	many	CASTEGPALSEQYF	TGTGCCAGCACCGAAGGGCCAGCCCTCTCCGAGCAGTACTTC
TRBV12-3/TRBV12-4	TRBJ2-5	TRBD1	NA	CASSYRGQRETQYF	TGTGCCAGCAGTTACAGGGGGCAGCGAGAGACCCAGTACTTC
TRBV15	TRBJ2-2	NA	many	CATRAGTYTGELFF	TGTGCCACCAGAGCGGGTACATACACCGGGGAGCTGTTTTTT
TRBV28	TRBJ2-7	NA	few	CAITDSSYEQYF	TGTGCCATTACGGACAGCTCCTACGAGCAGTACTTC
TRBV28	TRBJ1-1	TRBD1	many	CASSQIGTGAYFF	TGTGCCAGCAGTCAAATAGGGACAGGGGCTTATTTCTTT
TRBV28	TRBJ2-1	TRBD2	many	CASSFWLAVGNEQFF	TGTGCCAGCAGTTTTTGGCTAGCGGTAGGGAATGAGCAGTTCTTC
TRBV10-2	TRBJ1-1	NA	many	CASSTYREGRAEAFF	TGCGCCAGCAGCACTTACAGGGAGGGGAGGGCTGAAGCTTTCTTT
TRBV28	TRBJ1-1	NA	NA	CASIPAGNTGAFF	TGTGCCAGCATACCGGCGGGGAACACTGGAGCTTTCTTT
TRBV7-2	TRBJ2-6	TRBD2	few	CASSFPTSGRPQVIAGANVLTF	TGTGCCAGCAGCTTCCCAACTAGCGGGAGGCCCCAAGTAATAGCCGGGGCCAACGTCCTGACTTTC
TRBV25-1	TRBJ2-2	TRBD1	NA	CASRQDRDGNTGELFF	TGTGCCAGCAGGCAAGACAGGGATGGGAACACCGGGGAGCTGTTTTTT
TRBV28	TRBJ2-1	TRBD2	few	CASSLLRRESNNEQFF	TGTGCCAGCAGTTTATTAAGGCGGGAGAGCAACAATGAGCAGTTCTTC
TRBV27	TRBJ1-3	NA	few	CASSLSRRDGNTIYF	TGTGCCAGCAGTTTATCCCGCAGGGACGGAAACACCATATATTTT
TRBV29-1	TRBJ2-4	NA	few	CSVVVTVGAKNIQYF	TGCAGCGTTGTTGTGACAGTGGGAGCCAAAAACATTCAGTACTTC
TRBV2	TRBJ2-7	NA	many	CASSPRGGDYEQYF	TGTGCCAGCAGCCCGAGGGGGGGAGACTACGAGCAGTACTTC
TRBV5-4	TRBJ1-3	NA	once	CASSSGTVGNTIYF	TGTGCCAGCAGCAGTGGGACGGTTGGAAACACCATATATTTT
TRBV7-9	TRBJ2-5	TRBD1	NA	CASSSDVGAGGGETQYF	TGTGCCAGCAGCTCGGATGTTGGGGCAGGGGGCGGAGAGACCCAGTACTTC
TRBV6-1	TRBJ2-6	NA	many	CASTPLGSGANVLTF	TGTGCCAGCACCCCGTTGGGCTCTGGGGCCAACGTCCTGACTTTC
TRBV6-1	TRBJ2-3	NA	NA	CAISGTDTDTQYF	TGTGCCATCAGTGGTACGGATACAGATACGCAGTATTTT
TRBV2	TRBJ1-5	NA	many	CASSAPGGRGVWQPQHF	TGTGCCAGCAGTGCCCCTGGCGGGAGGGGGGTTTGGCAGCCCCAGCATTTT